The clone carrying this T cell receptor beta chain has only a few counts. Its cognate antigen is unknown. Germline V gene lookup returns CDR1 DFQATT and CDR2 SNEGSKA (reference sequence). The CDR3 is 13 amino acids. The trim removed 3 bases at V and 10 bases at J, leaving 9 bases unmatched. The sample originates from a study of T cell repertoires in cytomegalovirus infection. Study overall: Both a matching HLA type and CMV infection were indicated by public TCR beta signatures. Findings and limits, study-wide: HLA-C-restricted CMV-specific TCR beta clonotypes prevailed in the ex vivo response. Using cumulative public TCR beta family frequency, the authors identified those who carried CMV together with the relevant HLA.

TCRdb re-called the reads through MiXCR, storing one row per CDR3 protein. In the table there are 600,000 to 800,000 distinct CDR3 sequences, 20% to 25% of which are singletons. Sequencing used CD8+ T cells from PBMCs. The chain is built from TRBV20-1 and TRBJ2-1, with 7 bases lining up with TRBD2. This TCR was recovered from a human donor in good health (CMV status not recorded). Some clones in this sample may be carry-over from other donors' samples. The CDR3 DNA follows: TGCAGTGCTAGGGGGACTACGTCTTGGGAGCAGTTCTTC. Residues: CSARGTTSWEQFF.